The present T cell receptor beta chain was sequenced within a study of T cells in Graves' hyperthyroidism and ophthalmopathy. Overall study: Once the initial diagnosis was made, peripheral blood was obtained before any treatment. Whole-study results and caveats: Prediction of ophthalmopathy progression came a median approximately 6 months pre-onset. Most thyroid clonotypes expanded above 0.001 were also detected in blood.

Researchers barred patients who had uncontrolled infection, other autoimmune disease, pregnancy or lactation. This clonotype was observed at least ten times. Its cognate antigen is unknown. Amplification yielded TCR beta CDR3 regions, with RNA transcripts as the source. During a first-round RT-PCR of the TCR CDR3, the HTBI primer set was used. MiXCR, run by TCRdb on the multiplex PCR reads, gives a single entry per CDR3 protein. The table lists about 480,000 distinct CDR3 sequences, around an eighth of them singletons, with 15% to 20% in the top ten. Trimming cost V 7 bases and J 3 bases; bases outside gene matches: 3. CDR1 and CDR2 from the germline V gene are SNHLY and FYNNEI. CDR3 length: 14 residues.

This receptor was identified in a woman aged 18-29 years with Graves' hyperthyroidism. Sequencing was done on a sample of blood. The chain employs TRBV2 and TRBJ2-2, with 9 positions matching TRBD2. DNA for the CDR3: TGTGCCAGCAAGCGGGAGGCCCACACCGGGGAGCTGTTTTTT. Encoded protein: CASKREAHTGELFF.